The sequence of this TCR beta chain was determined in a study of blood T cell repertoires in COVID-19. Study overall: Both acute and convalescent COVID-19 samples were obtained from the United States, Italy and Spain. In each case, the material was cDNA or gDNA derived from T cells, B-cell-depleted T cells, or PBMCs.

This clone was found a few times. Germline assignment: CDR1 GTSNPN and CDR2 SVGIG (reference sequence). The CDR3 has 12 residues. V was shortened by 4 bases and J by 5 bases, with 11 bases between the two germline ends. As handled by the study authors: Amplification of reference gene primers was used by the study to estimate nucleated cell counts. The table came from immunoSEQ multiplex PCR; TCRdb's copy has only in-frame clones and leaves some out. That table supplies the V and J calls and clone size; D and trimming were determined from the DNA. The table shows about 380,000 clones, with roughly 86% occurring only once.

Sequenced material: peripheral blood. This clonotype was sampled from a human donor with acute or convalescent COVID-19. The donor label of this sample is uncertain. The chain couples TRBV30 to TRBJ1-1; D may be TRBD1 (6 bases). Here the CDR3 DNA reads TGTGCCTGGAAACGGGGGGCAACTGAAGCTTTCTTT. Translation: CAWKRGATEAFF.